This T cell receptor (beta chain) was profiled in a study of cytomegalovirus exposure and HLA in healthy donors. The study's findings and limits: Subsequent analysis revealed that first-cohort TCR clusters tended to co-occur in the approximately 120 validation repertoires. A list of roughly 180 TCR beta chains associated with cytomegalovirus was given. Most observed TCR sequences were rare, whereas some public TCRs were detected in many donors.

Measured with immunoSEQ multiplex PCR; TCRdb has only the in-frame clones, and not every one. The sample has roughly 130,000 clones; approximately 89% are singletons. About this clone itself: Its cognate antigen is unknown.

The germline V gene has CDR1 SGHAT and CDR2 FQNNGV. Unmatched junction bases numbered 17, after V lost 4 bases and J lost 6 bases. CDR3 length: 19 amino acids. This chain links TRBV11-2 with TRBJ2-5, with 13 bases identical to TRBD2. This sequence was found in a woman aged 18-29 years in good health and CMV-seropositive. The sequencing input was PBMCs. CDR3 bases: TGTGCCAGCAGCTCCCCACGGTCGGGACTAGCGGGGCGGGGAAAGACCCAGTACTTC. It is translated as CASSSPRSGLAGRGKTQYF.